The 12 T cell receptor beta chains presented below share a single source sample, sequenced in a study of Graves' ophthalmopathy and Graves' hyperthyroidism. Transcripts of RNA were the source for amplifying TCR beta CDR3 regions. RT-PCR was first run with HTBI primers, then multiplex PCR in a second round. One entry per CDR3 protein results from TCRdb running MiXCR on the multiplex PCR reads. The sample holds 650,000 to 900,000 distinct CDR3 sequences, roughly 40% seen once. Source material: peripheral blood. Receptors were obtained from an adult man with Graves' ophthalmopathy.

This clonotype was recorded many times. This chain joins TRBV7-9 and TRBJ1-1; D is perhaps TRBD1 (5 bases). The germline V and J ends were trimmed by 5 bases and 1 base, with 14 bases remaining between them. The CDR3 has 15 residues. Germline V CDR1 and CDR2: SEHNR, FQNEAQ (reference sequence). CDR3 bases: TGTGCCAGCAGCCCTGAGACAGCGGGGAACACTGAAGCTTTCTTT. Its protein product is CASSPETAGNTEAFF.

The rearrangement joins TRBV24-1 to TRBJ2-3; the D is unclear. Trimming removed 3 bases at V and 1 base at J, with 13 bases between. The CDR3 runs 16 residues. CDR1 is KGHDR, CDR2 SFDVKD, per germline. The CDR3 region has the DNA TGTGCCACCAGTGATGTGGGGTCCGGACGCACAGATACGCAGTATTTT. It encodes CATSDVGSGRTDTQYF.

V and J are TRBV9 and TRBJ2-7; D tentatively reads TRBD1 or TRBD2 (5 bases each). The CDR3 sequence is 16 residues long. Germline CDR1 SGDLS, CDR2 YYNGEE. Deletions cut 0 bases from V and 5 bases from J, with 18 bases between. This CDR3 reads CASSVGGSHYDHEQYF. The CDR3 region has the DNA TGTGCCAGCAGCGTAGGGGGGAGCCACTATGACCACGAGCAGTACTTC.

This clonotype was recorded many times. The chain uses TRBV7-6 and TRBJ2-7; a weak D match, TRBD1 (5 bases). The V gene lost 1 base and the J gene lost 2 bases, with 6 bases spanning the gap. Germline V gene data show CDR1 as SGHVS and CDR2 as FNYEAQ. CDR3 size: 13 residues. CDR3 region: CASSLEGTYEQYF. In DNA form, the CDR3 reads TGTGCCAGCAGCTTAGAGGGGACCTACGAGCAGTACTTC.

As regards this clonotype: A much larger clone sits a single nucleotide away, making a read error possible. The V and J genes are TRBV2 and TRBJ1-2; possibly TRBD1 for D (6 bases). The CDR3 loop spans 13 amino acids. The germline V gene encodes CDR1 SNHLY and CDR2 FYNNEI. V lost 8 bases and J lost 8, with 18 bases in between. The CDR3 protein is CASGTGRGWGYTF. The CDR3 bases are TGTGCCAGCGGAACTGGCAGGGGCTGGGGCTACACCTTC.

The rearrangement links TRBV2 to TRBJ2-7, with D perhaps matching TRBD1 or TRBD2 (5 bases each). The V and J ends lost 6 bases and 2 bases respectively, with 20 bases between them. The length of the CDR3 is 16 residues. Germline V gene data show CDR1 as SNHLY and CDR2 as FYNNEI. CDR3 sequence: CASSLLRGVLTYEQYF. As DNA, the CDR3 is TGTGCCAGCAGCCTCCTCCGGGGCGTGCTAACCTACGAGCAGTACTTC. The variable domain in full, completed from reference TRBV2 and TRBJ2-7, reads EPEVTQTPSHQVTQMGQEVILRCVPISNHLYFYWYRQILGQKVEFLVSFYNNEISEKSEIFDDQFSVERPDGSNFTLKIRSTKLEDSAMYFCASSLLRGVLTYEQYFGPGTRLTVT.

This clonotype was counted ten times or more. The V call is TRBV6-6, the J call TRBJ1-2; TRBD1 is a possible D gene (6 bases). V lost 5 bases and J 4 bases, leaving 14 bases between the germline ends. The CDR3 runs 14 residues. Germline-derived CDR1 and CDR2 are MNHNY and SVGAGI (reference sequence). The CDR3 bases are TGTGCCAGCAGTACACCTACAGGGTCCTATGGCTACACCTTC. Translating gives CASSTPTGSYGYTF.

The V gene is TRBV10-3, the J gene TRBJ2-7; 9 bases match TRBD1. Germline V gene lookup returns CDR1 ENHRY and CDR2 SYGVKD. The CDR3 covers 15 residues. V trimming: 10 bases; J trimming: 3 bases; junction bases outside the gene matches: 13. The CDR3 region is CASRPPGQGHYEQYF. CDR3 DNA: TGTGCCAGCAGACCGCCGGGACAGGGCCACTACGAGCAGTACTTC.

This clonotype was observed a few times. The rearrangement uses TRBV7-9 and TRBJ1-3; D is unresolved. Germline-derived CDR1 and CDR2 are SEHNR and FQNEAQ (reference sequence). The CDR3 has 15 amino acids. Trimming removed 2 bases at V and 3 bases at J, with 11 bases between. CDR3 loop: CASSLQGGIGNTIYF. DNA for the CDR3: TGTGCCAGCAGCTTACAAGGAGGAATTGGAAACACCATATATTTT.

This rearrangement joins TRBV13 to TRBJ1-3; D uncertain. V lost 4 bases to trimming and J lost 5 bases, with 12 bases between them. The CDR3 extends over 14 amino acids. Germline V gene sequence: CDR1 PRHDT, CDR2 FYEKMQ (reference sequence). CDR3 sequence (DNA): TGTGCCAGCAGCTACGAGACCGAGCGAAACACCATATATTTT. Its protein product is CASSYETERNTIYF. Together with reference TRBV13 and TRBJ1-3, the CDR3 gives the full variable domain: AAGVIQSPRHLIKEKRETATLKCYPIPRHDTVYWYQQGPGQDPQFLISFYEKMQSDKGSIPDRFSAQQFSDYHSELNMSSLELGDSALYFCASSYETERNTIYFGEGSWLTVV.

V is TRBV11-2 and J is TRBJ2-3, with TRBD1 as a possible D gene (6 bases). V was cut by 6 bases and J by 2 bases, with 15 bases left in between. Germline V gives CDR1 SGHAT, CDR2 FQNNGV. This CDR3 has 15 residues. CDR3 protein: CASSISQGFTDTQYF. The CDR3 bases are TGTGCCAGCAGTATAAGCCAGGGGTTCACAGATACGCAGTATTTT.

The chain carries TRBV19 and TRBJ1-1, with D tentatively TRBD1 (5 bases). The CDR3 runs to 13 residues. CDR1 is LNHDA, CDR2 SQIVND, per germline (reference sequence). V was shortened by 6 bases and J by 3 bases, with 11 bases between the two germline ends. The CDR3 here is CASRTETYTEAFF. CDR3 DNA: TGTGCCAGTAGGACAGAGACTTACACTGAAGCTTTCTTT.